The rows below give T cell receptor beta chains drawn from one sample of a study of beta chain features in type 1 diabetes. Produced via immunoSEQ multiplex PCR; TCRdb's table is partial and in-frame only. The sample lists around 340,000 clones; 9.3% were seen once. The material sequenced was central memory CD4+ T cells from blood. The receptor set was obtained from a man aged 25-40 years with type 1 diabetes. The CDR3 runs from the conserved cysteine through the conserved F or W. Fields, in order: D gene, J gene, clone size, V gene, CDR3 DNA, CDR3 protein. D genes are given only for firm matches. Not every row has a clone size; where given, it reads once, few, many or a size class.

D: NA; J: TRBJ2-1; size: many; V: TRBV7-8; DNA: TGTGCCAGCAGCTTGTCTTCAACAGCGAGGAATGAGCAGTTCTTC; CDR3: CASSLSSTARNEQFF
D: NA; J: TRBJ2-3; size: NA; V: TRBV7-9; DNA: TGTGCCAGCAGTTCCGGTACGGGAAGCACAGATACGCAGTATTTT; CDR3: CASSSGTGSTDTQYF
D: NA; J: TRBJ1-1; size: NA; V: TRBV7-9; DNA: TGTGCCAGCAGCTTAGTGGGGGCAGACACTGAAGCTTTCTTT; CDR3: CASSLVGADTEAFF
D: NA; J: TRBJ2-7; size: few; V: TRBV18; DNA: TGTGCCAGCTCACCGCCTGGGCAGGGCTCCCACGAGCAGTACTTC; CDR3: CASSPPGQGSHEQYF
D: TRBD2; J: TRBJ2-3; size: NA; V: TRBV18; DNA: TGTGCCAGCTCACGCATCGCGGGGGGCTCCACTACTAGCACAGATACGCAGTATTTT; CDR3: CASSRIAGGSTTSTDTQYF
D: TRBD2; J: TRBJ2-1; size: NA; V: TRBV25-1; DNA: TGTGCCAGCAGTGAAGCGGGGGGGTCCTACAATGAGCAGTTCTTC; CDR3: CASSEAGGSYNEQFF
D: TRBD2; J: TRBJ2-3; size: few; V: TRBV4-3; DNA: TGCGCCAGCAGCTATCTCGCTAGCGGGGATAAAGATACGCAGTATTTT; CDR3: CASSYLASGDKDTQYF
D: TRBD1; J: TRBJ2-7; size: NA; V: TRBV5-1; DNA: TGCGCCAGCAGCCCCCGGACAGGGGGCTACGAGCAGTACTTC; CDR3: CASSPRTGGYEQYF
D: NA; J: TRBJ2-5; size: NA; V: TRBV7-9; DNA: TGTGCCGGATCTGGAAACGTTATAGAGACCCAGTACTTC; CDR3: CAGSGNVIETQYF
D: NA; J: TRBJ2-6; size: many; V: TRBV19; DNA: TGTGCCAGTAGTATGAAGGGCTCTGGGGCCAACGTCCTGACTTTC; CDR3: CASSMKGSGANVLTF
D: NA; J: TRBJ2-5; size: NA; V: TRBV15; DNA: TGTGCCACCAGCATGGGGGGACGAGAGACCCAGTACTTC; CDR3: CATSMGGRETQYF